The entry below describes one T cell receptor beta chain. This clone is characterized as medium-sized (0.01 to 0.1%). Its antigen remains unidentified. Base quality data are lacking; no much larger clone is found one base away. The CDR1 and CDR2 encoded by the germline V gene are SGHNT and YENEEA. Trimming accounts for 1 base at V and 0 bases at J, while the number of junction bases matched to no gene is 11. Its CDR3 holds 19 amino acids, cysteine through phenylalanine. Only CDR3 DNA remains: 57 bases, in frame from the first base. This specimen comes from a study of T cells in localized non-small cell lung cancer (dated by TCRdb to 2018 to 2020). About the investigation overall: Comparing tumors with uninvolved tumor-adjacent lungs, the study looked at the T cell repertoires of 236 patients with early-stage NSCLC. All 250 or so NSCLC patients in the cohort were treatment-naive and had localized lung tumors that were resected. The mean age of the NSCLC patients was roughly 70 years, with 130 or so men and 85 to 110 women. Here is what the overall study found, with its caveats: Longer overall survival was associated with higher T cell density in blood, whereas shorter survival was associated with higher clonality in adjacent lung. Because the study design was exploratory, TCR variables were selected using unadjusted p-values without false-discovery rate correction. Uninvolved tumor-adjacent lung showed the highest T cell clonality, higher than tumor, which suggests more focused antigenic responses in the adjacent lung. Because multi-region tumor sequencing was not performed, intratumor heterogeneity could not be ruled out. A median of 57 of the top 100 tumor clones turned up in the paired uninvolved adjacent lung, and under 30 of those clones also ranked among the top 100 of that same adjacent lung.

TCR beta CDR3 regions were sequenced from DNA using the immunoSEQ Assay. As for how the authors treated the data: T cell density was computed as TCR beta template counts normalized to usable DNA estimated by amplifying housekeeping genes. Richness was estimated with the preseqR package, extrapolating to 400,000 templates for PBMC samples and 120,000 templates for tissue samples. Clonality was calculated as one minus Pielou's evenness. To identify tissue-enriched TCRs, differential abundance testing was run on productive amino-acid clonotypes with a minimum total count of 5 and an alpha of 0.1. The Jaccard Index and the Morisita Overlap Index were used to measure repertoire overlap between compartments. GLIPH grouped TCR beta CDR3s together with public tetramer-defined viral CDR3s, and a viral motif had to include at least three viral sequences and show V-gene enrichment. TCRdb's version of the immuneACCESS table is confined to in-frame rearrangements and falls short of the full clone set. An unresolved V gene accounts for under half of the shortfall where checked; the remainder is of unknown origin. The V and J calls and clone size come from that table; D and trimming were worked out from the DNA. This sample is represented by about 2,800 clones; 15% to 20% of them were singletons. Clones ranked in the top ten supply about 25% of the sample.

At diagnosis, peripheral blood, uninvolved tumor-adjacent lung and tumor were collected and stored as a combination of fresh-frozen and FFPE material. The sample consisted of lung tumor tissue, taken before any cancer treatment. The origin of this receptor is a male donor aged 60 or older with stage II squamous cell lung carcinoma. This chain joins TRBV11-3 to TRBJ2-3; TRBD2 agrees with 9 junctional bases. In nucleotide form, the sequence is TGTGCCAGCAGCTTAGGCCCTAGCGGGATATACGGGAGCACAGATACGCAGTATTTT. Protein translation: CASSLGPSGIYGSTDTQYF.